The 11 T cell receptor beta chains listed next were all sequenced from one sample in a study of vaccination effects on CD4 cells after COVID-19. An approximately nine-day culture period preceded the isolation of CD4+ T cells. Here immunoSEQ multiplex PCR was the method, and the copy in TCRdb shows in-frame clones only, minus some. The table has about 45,000 clones, roughly four fifths seen once. The antigens of these receptors remain unknown. The sequencing used CD4+ T cells from PBMCs cultured without peptide, collected before COVID-19 vaccination. The receptors were gathered from a human donor who had a prior SARS-CoV-2 infection.

V is TRBV9 and J is TRBJ2-6, with 7 bases identical to TRBD2. Germline V gene data show CDR1 as SGDLS and CDR2 as YYNGEE. The CDR3 contains 15 residues. V was clipped by 4 bases and J by 2 bases; unmatched bases: 3. The CDR3 here is CASSKSGAGANVLTF. CDR3 bases: TGTGCCAGCAGCAAAAGCGGGGCTGGGGCCAACGTCCTGACTTTC.

The genes are TRBV5-1 and TRBJ2-3; D is uncertain. Germline CDR1 reads SGHRS; CDR2 reads YFSETQ. The CDR3 is 12 amino acids. Deletions cut 3 bases from V and 6 bases from J, with 8 bases between. The CDR3 sequence is CASSYSLDTQYF. In DNA form, the CDR3 reads TGCGCCAGCAGCTACAGTCTTGATACGCAGTATTTT. Full variable domain (remainder filled in from reference TRBV5-1 and TRBJ2-3): KAGVTQTPRYLIKTRGQQVTLSCSPISGHRSVSWYQQTPGQGLQFLFEYFSETQRNKGNFPGRFSGRQFSNSRSEMNVSTLELGDSALYLCASSYSLDTQYFGPGTRLTVL.

V is TRBV6-5 and J is TRBJ1-1, with 8 bases lining up with TRBD1. Germline V gives CDR1 MNHEY, CDR2 SVGAGI. V lost 5 bases and J lost 4; bases outside the gene matches: 3. This CDR3 contains 13 residues. The CDR3 coding sequence is TGTGCCAGCAGTACAGACAGGGGCACTGAAGCTTTCTTT. As protein: CASSTDRGTEAFF.

The chain recombines TRBV6-5 with TRBJ1-6, with D possibly TRBD1 on 5 matching bases. This CDR3 is built from 16 residues. CDR1 and CDR2 (germline): MNHEY, SVGAGI. Trimming left V 0 bases short and J 7 bases short, with 13 bases between. The CDR3 is CASSYSIQGGNSPLHF. In DNA, the CDR3 is TGTGCCAGCAGTTACTCAATTCAGGGTGGGAATTCACCCCTCCACTTT.

This clone showed up just once. This chain uses TRBV7-2 with TRBJ2-7; the D gene is possibly TRBD2 (6 bases). Germline CDR1 reads SGHTA; CDR2 reads FQGNSA. This CDR3 spans 13 amino acids. Trimming took 5 bases from V and 4 from J, leaving 12 bases between them. CDR3 loop: CASSRGTFYEQYF. Here the CDR3 DNA reads TGTGCCAGCAGCCGCGGGACCTTTTACGAGCAGTACTTC.

This clone was seen a handful of times. The chain is built from TRBV19 and TRBJ1-2, with D possibly TRBD1 on 6 matching bases. V lost 5 bases and J lost 4, with 20 bases in between. The germline gives CDR1 LNHDA, CDR2 SQIVND (reference sequence). The CDR3 runs to 16 residues. CDR3 sequence reads: CASSHTRQGRLYGYTF. In DNA form, the CDR3 reads TGTGCCAGTAGTCATACACGCCAGGGGCGCCTCTATGGCTACACCTTC.

Only one count was recorded for this clone. CDR3 residues: CASSLDRAGGGGYTF. The CDR3 DNA reads as TGTGCCAGCAGCTTGGACAGGGCGGGGGGTGGTGGCTACACCTTC. The V and J genes are TRBV7-3 and TRBJ1-2, with 8 nucleotides matching TRBD1. Germline CDR1 and CDR2: SGHTA and FQGTGA. This CDR3 has 15 amino acids. V shed 3 bases and J 7 bases; nucleotides not matched to a gene: 10.

The chain joins TRBV2 to TRBJ2-2; 11 nucleotides line up with TRBD2. The CDR3 contains 18 residues. Unmatched junction bases numbered 7, after V lost 1 base and J lost 3 bases. Germline assignment: CDR1 SNHLY and CDR2 FYNNEI. CDR3 nucleotide sequence: TGTGCCAGCAGTGAAGGTAGCGGGGGGGCCCAGGACACCGGGGAGCTGTTTTTT. Residues: CASSEGSGGAQDTGELFF.

This clone was recorded only once. The chain recombines TRBV19 with TRBJ1-4; 8 positions match TRBD1. The CDR3 length is 12 residues. V gave up 8 bases and J gave up 7 bases; unmatched junction bases: 3. The germline V gene encodes CDR1 LNHDA and CDR2 SQIVND (reference sequence). CDR3 coding DNA: TGTGCCAGTGACGACAGGGGTGAAAAACTGTTTTTT. Translation gives CASDDRGEKLFF.

This clone occurred a few times. The gene calls are TRBV28 and TRBJ1-2; 9 positions match TRBD1. CDR3 length: 14 amino acids. The V segment lost 7 bases and the J segment 2 bases; nucleotides outside the gene matches: 5. Looked up from germline, CDR1 is MDHEN and CDR2 is SYDVKM. CDR3 in DNA: TGTGCCAGCACCCTGACAGGGGGAAACTATGGCTACACCTTC. Protein: CASTLTGGNYGYTF.

V is TRBV5-1 and J is TRBJ1-5, with TRBD1 matching over 11 bases. After removal of 1 base from V and 6 bases from J, the junction contained 6 bases not matched to a gene. Germline CDR1 SGHRS, CDR2 YFSETQ. The CDR3 spans 16 residues. CDR3 residues: CASSLHRDRGGQPQHF. The CDR3 DNA reads TGCGCCAGCAGCTTGCACCGGGACAGGGGGGGTCAGCCCCAGCATTTT.